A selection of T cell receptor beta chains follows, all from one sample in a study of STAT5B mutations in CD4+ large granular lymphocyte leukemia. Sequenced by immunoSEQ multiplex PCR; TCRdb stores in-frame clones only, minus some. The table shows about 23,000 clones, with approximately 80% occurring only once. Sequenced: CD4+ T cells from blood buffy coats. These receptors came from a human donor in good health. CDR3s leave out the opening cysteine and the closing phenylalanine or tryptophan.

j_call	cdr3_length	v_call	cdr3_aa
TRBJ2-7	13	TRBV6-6	ASSYSSVTGYEQY
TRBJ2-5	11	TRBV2	ASARGGAETQY
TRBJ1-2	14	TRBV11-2	ASSLFVGSANYGYT
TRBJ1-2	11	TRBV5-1	ASSTDRVYGYT
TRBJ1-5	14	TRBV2	ASKVSGTGGRQPQH
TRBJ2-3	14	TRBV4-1	ASSQGASGITDTQY
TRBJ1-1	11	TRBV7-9	ASSPLLNTEAF
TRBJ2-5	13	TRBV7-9	ASSSTRDSQETQY
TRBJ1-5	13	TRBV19	ASSLGQGLPQPQH
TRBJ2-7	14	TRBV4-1	ASSQGGLAGSYEQY
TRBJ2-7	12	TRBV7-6	ASSFSDRDYEQY
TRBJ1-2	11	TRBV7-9	ASSFPGNYGYT
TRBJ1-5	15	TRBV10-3	AISEIKGRDSNQPQH
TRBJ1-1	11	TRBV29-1	SVEGTVNTEAF
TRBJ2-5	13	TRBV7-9	ASSLGWARQETQY
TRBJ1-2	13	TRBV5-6	ASSLTDGNPLGYT
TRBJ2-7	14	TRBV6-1	ASSEALSTGLPEQY
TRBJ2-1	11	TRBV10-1	ASSDAGRDEQF
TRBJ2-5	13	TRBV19	ASRRQGAFGETQY
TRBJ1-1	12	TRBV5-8	ASSPRTENTEAF
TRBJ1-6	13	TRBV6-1	ASSELDRGNSPLH
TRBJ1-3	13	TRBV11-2	ASSDGQHSGNTIY
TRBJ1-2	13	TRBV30	AWSVDTSGGTGYT
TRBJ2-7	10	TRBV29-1	SVGGGGLGQY
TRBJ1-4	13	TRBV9	ASSMAGRAVEKLF
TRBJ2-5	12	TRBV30	AWSLSGSSQTQY
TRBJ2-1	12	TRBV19	ASSRLGLYNEQF
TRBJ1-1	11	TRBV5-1	ASSSGQGTEAF
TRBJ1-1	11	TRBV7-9	ASSLRGYTEAF
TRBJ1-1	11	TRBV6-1	ASREQMNTEAF
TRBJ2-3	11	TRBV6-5	ASSYKGTDTQY
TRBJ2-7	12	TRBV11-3	ASSMTSGSYEQY
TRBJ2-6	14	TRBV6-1	ASSEGPPSGANVLT
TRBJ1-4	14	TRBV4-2	ASSQGGQGSNEKLF
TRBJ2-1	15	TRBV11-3	ASSSGLAGGPMNEQF
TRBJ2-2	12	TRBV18	ASSTGTVFGELF
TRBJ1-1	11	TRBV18	ASSPQGDTEAF
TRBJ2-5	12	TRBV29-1	SVVPYGGQETQY
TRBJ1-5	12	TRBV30	AWSAGGLNQPQH
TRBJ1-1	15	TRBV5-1	ASSLVLRGRGNTEAF
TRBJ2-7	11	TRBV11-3	ASSLDPGGEQY
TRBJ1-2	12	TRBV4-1	ASSSTIGADGYT
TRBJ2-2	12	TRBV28	ATRLAGGTGELF
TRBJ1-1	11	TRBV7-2	ASSSRQAIEAF
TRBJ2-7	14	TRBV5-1	ASSLDALAVFYEQY
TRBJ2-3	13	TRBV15	ATSRAGISQDTQY
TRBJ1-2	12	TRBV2	ASSEVHRNYGYT